The rows below give T cell receptor beta chains drawn from one sample of a study of long-term antiretroviral therapy in people with HIV. Libraries were prepared by immunoSEQ multiplex PCR; TCRdb keeps only in-frame clonotypes and omits some of them. The sample consists of over 15,000 clones, approximately 92% of them appearing once. The sequencing here drew on unsorted PBMCs, taken 4.2 years after starting antiretroviral therapy. These receptors were obtained from a man aged 50 to 60 with HIV. Both conserved end residues are part of each CDR3. A D gene is named only where the DNA matches it firmly. Expanded clones are given a class, and other clones once, few, many or no size at all.

abundance: once; v_gene: TRBV7-2; len: 15; d_gene: .; j_gene: TRBJ2-7; CDR3nt: TGTGCCAGCAGCTTAACGGCGGGGAGCTCCTACGAGCAGTACTTC; CDR3aa: CASSLTAGSSYEQYF
abundance: .; v_gene: TRBV4-1; len: 15; d_gene: .; j_gene: TRBJ2-7; CDR3nt: TGCGCCAGCAGCCAAGGGGCAGGGGTTTTCTACGAGCAGTACTTC; CDR3aa: CASSQGAGVFYEQYF
abundance: .; v_gene: TRBV19; len: 12; d_gene: .; j_gene: TRBJ2-2; CDR3nt: TGTGCCAGTAGTATCCAGCCCGGGGAGCTGTTTTTT; CDR3aa: CASSIQPGELFF
abundance: .; v_gene: TRBV4-3; len: 15; d_gene: .; j_gene: TRBJ1-5; CDR3nt: TGCGCCAGCAGCCCGCAACGTTATAGCAATCAGCCCCAGCATTTT; CDR3aa: CASSPQRYSNQPQHF
abundance: .; v_gene: TRBV6-4; len: 13; d_gene: .; j_gene: TRBJ2-3; CDR3nt: TGTGCCAGCAGTACAGGGCCCACAGATACGCAGTATTTT; CDR3aa: CASSTGPTDTQYF
abundance: once; v_gene: TRBV11-2; len: 14; d_gene: .; j_gene: TRBJ2-3; CDR3nt: TGTGCCAGCAGCTTACTGTTAAGCACAGATACGCAGTATTTT; CDR3aa: CASSLLLSTDTQYF
abundance: .; v_gene: TRBV27; len: 15; d_gene: .; j_gene: TRBJ2-2; CDR3nt: TGTGCCAGCAGTCTAGGAACTCCCAACACCGGGGAGCTGTTTTTT; CDR3aa: CASSLGTPNTGELFF
abundance: .; v_gene: TRBV25-1; len: 13; d_gene: .; j_gene: TRBJ2-3; CDR3nt: TGTGCCAGCAGTGAATTCGACGTTCGTACGCAGTATTTT; CDR3aa: CASSEFDVRTQYF
abundance: .; v_gene: TRBV7-8; len: 15; d_gene: .; j_gene: TRBJ2-7; CDR3nt: TGTGCCAGCAGCCCTAGCGGGACAGGGGCGAACGAGCAGTACTTC; CDR3aa: CASSPSGTGANEQYF
abundance: .; v_gene: TRBV7-9; len: 16; d_gene: .; j_gene: TRBJ1-4; CDR3nt: TGTGCCAGCAGCTCGTTTGACAGTCAATGGGGAGAAAAACTGTTTTTT; CDR3aa: CASSSFDSQWGEKLFF
abundance: .; v_gene: TRBV4-2; len: 12; d_gene: .; j_gene: TRBJ2-7; CDR3nt: TGTGCCAGCAGCCAAGATACCTACGAGCAGTACTTC; CDR3aa: CASSQDTYEQYF
abundance: few; v_gene: TRBV25-1; len: 13; d_gene: .; j_gene: TRBJ1-1; CDR3nt: TGTGCCAGCAGTCTGCAGACGAACACTGAAGCTTTCTTT; CDR3aa: CASSLQTNTEAFF
abundance: .; v_gene: TRBV10-3; len: 12; d_gene: .; j_gene: TRBJ1-1; CDR3nt: TGTGCCATCAGTGAGTCTGGCAGGGAAGCTTTCTTT; CDR3aa: CAISESGREAFF
abundance: .; v_gene: TRBV5-1; len: 13; d_gene: .; j_gene: TRBJ2-7; CDR3nt: TGCGCCAGCAGCTTGGAGGGGGGACTTTGGCAGTACTTC; CDR3aa: CASSLEGGLWQYF
abundance: .; v_gene: TRBV6-4; len: 13; d_gene: .; j_gene: TRBJ1-5; CDR3nt: TGTGCCAGCAGTCCGACAGTCAATCAGCCCCAGCATTTT; CDR3aa: CASSPTVNQPQHF
abundance: once; v_gene: TRBV12-5; len: 15; d_gene: .; j_gene: TRBJ1-5; CDR3nt: TGTGCTAGCACCACACAGGGACTACGGACCGGGGCCCAGCATTTT; CDR3aa: CASTTQGLRTGAQHF
abundance: .; v_gene: TRBV4-3; len: 15; d_gene: .; j_gene: TRBJ2-3; CDR3nt: TGCGCCAGCAGCCTCGGCCAGGTCCGCACAGATACGCAGTATTTT; CDR3aa: CASSLGQVRTDTQYF
abundance: .; v_gene: TRBV7-2; len: 15; d_gene: TRBD1; j_gene: TRBJ1-2; CDR3nt: TGTGCCAGCAGTTCCGGGACAGGGATTACCCATGGCTACACCTTC; CDR3aa: CASSSGTGITHGYTF
abundance: .; v_gene: TRBV28; len: 13; d_gene: TRBD1; j_gene: TRBJ1-5; CDR3nt: TGTGCCAGCAGGGGACAGGGTCGCCAGCCCCAGCATTTT; CDR3aa: CASRGQGRQPQHF
abundance: .; v_gene: TRBV6-6; len: 14; d_gene: .; j_gene: TRBJ1-4; CDR3nt: TGTGCCAGCAGCCCGGCGCAGGCTGATGAAAAACTGTTTTTT; CDR3aa: CASSPAQADEKLFF
abundance: .; v_gene: TRBV5-8; len: 15; d_gene: TRBD1; j_gene: TRBJ2-7; CDR3nt: TGTGCCAGCAGCCCCGGGACAGGGGAATACTACGAGCAGTACTTC; CDR3aa: CASSPGTGEYYEQYF
abundance: .; v_gene: TRBV5-1; len: 16; d_gene: TRBD1; j_gene: TRBJ2-7; CDR3nt: TGCGCCAGCAGCTTGGTCCCAGGGGGAAGCTCCTACGAGCAGTACTTC; CDR3aa: CASSLVPGGSSYEQYF